The subject of this entry is one T cell receptor beta chain. Its antigen is still unknown. The sample is drawn from a study of cytomegalovirus exposure and HLA in healthy donors. The overall study: A subsequent analysis reported that the 95 to 150 validation repertoires were produced on the same platform that had also been used for the approximately 700 first-cohort repertoires. Study conclusions and caveats: Associated with cytomegalovirus, according to the listing, were 150 to 200 TCR beta chains.

V lost 2 bases to trimming and J lost 6 bases; unmatched junction nucleotides: 3. The CDR3 length is 13 residues. Germline loops: CDR1 ENHRY, CDR2 SYGVKD. TCRdb's copy holds only in-frame clones and misses some; the assay was immunoSEQ multiplex PCR. The sample has about 66,000 clones, nearly 98% seen once. While the first cohort had 500 to 700 subjects, the donors belonged to the separate validation cohort of 120 subjects. Sequenced: PBMCs. The rearrangement joins TRBV10-3 to TRBJ2-7, with 8 positions matching TRBD2. The receptor's source is a young woman in good health and CMV-seropositive. The CDR3 sequence: CAISEGLASEQYF. In nucleotides, the CDR3 is TGTGCCATCAGTGAGGGACTAGCTTCCGAGCAGTACTTC.